This T cell receptor (beta chain) was observed in a study of T cell changes during pregnancy in multiple sclerosis. Clones were sequenced by immunoSEQ multiplex PCR, and TCRdb holds only the in-frame ones, with some missing. The profile shows some 40,000 clones, around 92% of them singletons. Germline CDR1 is MNHNY and CDR2 is SVGAGI (reference sequence). This CDR3 has 14 amino acids. V dropped 10 bases and J dropped 5 bases, with 20 bases sitting between them. The receptor comes from a female donor with multiple sclerosis, enrolled in a pregnancy study. The sequencing used CD4+ T cells from peripheral blood mononuclear cells, collected after pregnancy. The genes are TRBV6-6 and TRBJ1-1, with D possibly TRBD1 on 5 matching bases. The CDR3 region is CATISRQMGTEAFF. CDR3 nucleotides: TGTGCCACCATCTCGAGACAGATGGGAACTGAAGCTTTCTTT.